This is a list of T cell receptor beta chains from one sample in a study of blood T cell repertoires in COVID-19. Sequenced by immunoSEQ multiplex PCR; TCRdb stores in-frame clones only, minus some. This table holds hundreds of thousands of clones, approximately 80% found once. Sequenced input: peripheral blood. The source of these receptors is a woman of 80 years or more with COVID-19, enrolled during active disease. CDR3s include the opening cysteine and the closing phenylalanine or tryptophan. A clone size is listed for some rows: how often the clone was seen (once, few, many), or a class if it is expanded.

abundance,v_gene,j_gene,CDR3aa
.,TRBV9,TRBJ2-3,CASSVSDRGKQYF
.,TRBV6-5,TRBJ1-1,CASRTDTEAFF
few,TRBV4-1,TRBJ1-4,CASSKAPTNEKLFF
.,TRBV2,TRBJ2-5,CASRNPGLAGQETQYF
.,TRBV2,TRBJ2-3,CASSDERGGATDTQYF
.,TRBV7-9,TRBJ2-7,CASSLGAGTVPYEQYF
.,TRBV30,TRBJ1-3,CAWSASGASGNTIYF
once,TRBV19,TRBJ1-3,CASRQAGNTIYF
.,TRBV12-3/TRBV12-4,TRBJ1-5,CASKRDMGQPQHF
.,TRBV28,TRBJ1-5,CASSFRRGFNQPQHF
few,TRBV5-4,TRBJ1-1,CASSSSVNTEAFF
.,TRBV27,TRBJ2-1,CASSLSRATGYNEQFF
once,TRBV6-5,TRBJ1-2,CASSQSTEGYTF
once,TRBV7-9,TRBJ1-3,CASSLALGNTIYF
.,TRBV5-1,TRBJ2-7,CASSLAPSLAREQYF
.,TRBV9,TRBJ1-6,CASSQTGANNSPLHF
.,TRBV5-1,TRBJ1-6,CASSSQMISSYNSPLHF
.,TRBV5-1,TRBJ1-3,CASSLDPGLGNTIYF
.,TRBV6-5,TRBJ2-5,CASSLGQGYQETQYF
.,TRBV23-1,TRBJ2-6,CASSQQKLSSIWANVLTF
once,TRBV6-2/TRBV6-3,TRBJ1-2,CASSYRRGQNYGYTF
.,TRBV7-9,TRBJ2-7,CASSTGQGAGEQYF
few,TRBV18,TRBJ1-5,CASSPDRGGNQPQHF
.,TRBV30,TRBJ1-1,CAWSVQLNTEAFF
.,TRBV12-3/TRBV12-4,TRBJ1-4,CASSSLGAAVKKF
.,TRBV29-1,TRBJ1-5,CSVADRVGPQHF
.,TRBV12-3/TRBV12-4,TRBJ1-4,CATSTALNEKLFF
.,TRBV7-9,TRBJ2-5,CASSPGTPQETQYF
.,TRBV4-2,TRBJ1-5,CASSQILGGQPQHF
.,TRBV6-5,TRBJ1-4,CASSYTTGTNEKLFF
.,TRBV7-9,TRBJ2-7,CASSFPGQVYEQYF
.,TRBV5-6,TRBJ1-1,CASFRANTEAFF
.,TRBV9,TRBJ1-1,CASSVGALMNTEAFF
.,TRBV7-1,TRBJ2-5,CASSSKIQGLGLAGRPLTQETQYF
.,TRBV7-2,TRBJ2-1,CASSAQPGLAGKNEQFF
.,TRBV11-2,TRBJ1-3,CASSLFVVPGQGFGNTIYF
.,TRBV2,TRBJ2-3,CASIRTSGGAGDTQYF
.,TRBV27,TRBJ2-7,CASSFAGTGPHEQYF
.,TRBV7-3,TRBJ2-7,CASSPRQGYEQYF
.,TRBV28,TRBJ2-6,CASSPLRSGGANVLTF
.,TRBV24-1,TRBJ2-2,CATSGGSGENTGELFF
.,TRBV14,TRBJ1-1,CASSRQALNTEAFF
.,TRBV11-2,TRBJ1-2,CARSGQGGGGYGYTF
.,TRBV5-1,TRBJ1-3,CASSSTGLGNTIYF
.,TRBV15,TRBJ2-5,CATSRGVGRGDQETQYF
.,TRBV24-1,TRBJ2-1,CATSNISRDRVRNEQFF
.,TRBV18,TRBJ2-3,CASSPRQGTDTQYF
.,TRBV28,TRBJ1-5,CASSLLQGADQPQHF
.,TRBV2,TRBJ2-7,CASKRQGFYEQYF
.,TRBV19,TRBJ1-5,CASSTDRSINQPQHF